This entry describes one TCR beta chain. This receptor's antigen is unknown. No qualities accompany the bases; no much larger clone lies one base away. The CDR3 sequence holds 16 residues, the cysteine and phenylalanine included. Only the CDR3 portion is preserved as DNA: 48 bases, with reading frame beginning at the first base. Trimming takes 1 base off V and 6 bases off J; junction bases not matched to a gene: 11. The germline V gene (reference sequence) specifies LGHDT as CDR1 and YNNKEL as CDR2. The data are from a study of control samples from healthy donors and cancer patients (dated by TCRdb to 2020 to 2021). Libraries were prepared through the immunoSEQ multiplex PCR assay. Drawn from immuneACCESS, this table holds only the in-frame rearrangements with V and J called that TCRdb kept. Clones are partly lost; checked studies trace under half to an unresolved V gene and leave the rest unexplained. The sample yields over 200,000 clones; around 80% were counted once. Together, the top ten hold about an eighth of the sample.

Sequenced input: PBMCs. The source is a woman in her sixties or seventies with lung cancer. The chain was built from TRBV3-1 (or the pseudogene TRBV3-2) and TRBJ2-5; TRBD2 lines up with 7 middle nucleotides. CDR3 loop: CASSQVLGGSAQTQYF. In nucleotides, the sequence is TGTGCCAGCAGCCAAGTGTTGGGAGGGTCTGCACAGACCCAGTACTTC.